These T cell receptor beta chains were read from a single sample in a study of blood T cell repertoires in COVID-19. Repertoires were generated with immunoSEQ multiplex PCR, while TCRdb's copy carries only in-frame clones and drops some. The repertoire has more than 95,000 clones, about nine tenths of them found once; the top ten carry roughly 14%. The sequenced sample was peripheral blood. Every receptor here comes from a man aged 50 to 59 with acute or convalescent COVID-19. Both conserved end residues are part of each CDR3.

cdr3_length j_call v_call cdr3_aa
16 TRBJ2-7 TRBV18 CASSPRSGTRGSEQYF
13 TRBJ2-7 TRBV29-1 CSVGAAVGKEQYF
15 TRBJ2-3 TRBV27 CASSSPGLRTDTQYF
13 TRBJ2-3 TRBV3-1/TRBV3-2 CASSHVTVHTQYF
13 TRBJ2-2 TRBV10-1 CASKGQDTGELFF
12 TRBJ2-7 TRBV5-1 CASSLPGGEQYF
16 TRBJ2-5 TRBV3-1/TRBV3-2 CASSQVRDWTQETQYF
14 TRBJ2-7 TRBV19 CASSPGTAFYEQYF
15 TRBJ1-1 TRBV28 CASSPRRVQNTEAFF
15 TRBJ2-1 TRBV6-2/TRBV6-3 CASSLRAGSYNEQFF
13 TRBJ2-7 TRBV19 CASNEQGTYEQYF
15 TRBJ2-5 TRBV3-1/TRBV3-2 CASSHLAGVQETQYF
14 TRBJ2-7 TRBV5-1 CASSLNQGTGEQYF
14 TRBJ2-5 TRBV15 CATSRDPGKETQYF
13 TRBJ1-1 TRBV6-5 CASTPSVLWRAFF
17 TRBJ2-7 TRBV2 CASRKTSNSGSFNEQYF
13 TRBJ1-2 TRBV7-8 CASSSPSLGGYTF
15 TRBJ1-5 TRBV6-2/TRBV6-3 CASSSPDRGISAQHF
16 TRBJ2-7 TRBV23-1 CASRGVGGVQDYEQYF
16 TRBJ2-1 TRBV6-4 CASSVSGTSGSNEQFF
18 TRBJ2-5 TRBV5-4 CASSAPGTSGSWGETQYF
15 TRBJ2-3 TRBV7-9 CASSLGDAYTDTQYF
13 TRBJ2-1 TRBV24-1 CATRGQTDNEQFF
15 TRBJ2-6 TRBV28 CASSLAGTGANVLTF
14 TRBJ1-4 TRBV18 CASSPLAVNEKLFF
15 TRBJ2-6 TRBV9 CASTPAGSGANVLTF
16 TRBJ2-3 TRBV14 CASSQDSGVSTDTQYF
14 TRBJ2-1 TRBV6-5 CASSPDSPYNEQFF
13 TRBJ1-3 TRBV28 CASSSLAGNTIYF
14 TRBJ1-2 TRBV4-1 CASSQDGAVYGYTF
14 TRBJ1-6 TRBV5-8 CASSRGQGNSPLHF
14 TRBJ2-4 TRBV29-1 CSAGQGKGKNIQYF
16 TRBJ2-7 TRBV28 CASSFGGGGIMYEQYF
12 TRBJ2-7 TRBV3-1/TRBV3-2 CASSPRAYEQYF
16 TRBJ2-5 TRBV7-8 CASSLAGQSPEETQYF
14 TRBJ1-2 TRBV28 CASREQGINYGYTF
13 TRBJ1-1 TRBV2 CASTNINSREAFF
15 TRBJ2-1 TRBV7-2 CASSGDRGTYNEQFF
13 TRBJ1-5 TRBV11-2 CASSSTRNQPQHF
15 TRBJ2-1 TRBV18 CASSLKAGLGGEQFF
15 TRBJ2-1 TRBV5-6 CASSLGGLYHNEQFF
14 TRBJ1-1 TRBV2 CASRGDRGNTEAFF